Listed below are T cell receptor beta chains from one sample, sequenced in a study of T cell changes during pregnancy in multiple sclerosis. Data came from immunoSEQ multiplex PCR; TCRdb stores just in-frame clones and leaves some out. The data contain over 50,000 clones, approximately 90% of them singletons. The material was CD4+ T cells from peripheral blood mononuclear cells, obtained after pregnancy. The source of these receptors is a female donor with multiple sclerosis, enrolled in a pregnancy study. The CDR3 runs from the conserved cysteine through the conserved F or W. The D gene is left open where the match is weak. Where a row states a size, it is once, few, many or the class of an expanded clone; other rows omit it.

. | TRBJ1-1 | TRBV29-1 | . | TGCAGCGTCGTGCCCCACATGAACACTGAAGCTTTCTTT | CSVVPHMNTEAFF
. | TRBJ1-1 | TRBV7-9 | . | TGTGCCAGCAGAAGGGACTTCTCGTCAATGAACACTGAAGCTTTCTTT | CASRRDFSSMNTEAFF
. | TRBJ1-5 | TRBV10-3 | . | TGTGCCATCTCGTCCAGTGACAATCAGCCCCAGCATTTT | CAISSSDNQPQHF
. | TRBJ2-2 | TRBV19 | TRBD2 | TGTGCCAGTACCTCCCCTAGCGGGAGTTCTGCCGGGGAGCTGTTTTTT | CASTSPSGSSAGELFF
. | TRBJ2-5 | TRBV18 | . | TGTGCCAGCTCACCACGAGCAGAGACCCAGTACTTC | CASSPRAETQYF
. | TRBJ2-1 | TRBV27 | TRBD2 | TGTGCCAGCACCACTCGGGGAGCGGGAGTTCGCAATGAGCAGTTCTTC | CASTTRGAGVRNEQFF
. | TRBJ2-1 | TRBV9 | TRBD2 | TGTGCCAGCAGCGTAGGGACTAGCGGGGCCAATGAGCAGTTCTTC | CASSVGTSGANEQFF
. | TRBJ2-1 | TRBV11-2 | . | TGTGCCAGCAGCTTAGTGGGGGGAGCGAATGAGCAGTTCTTC | CASSLVGGANEQFF
once | TRBJ2-1 | TRBV10-1 | TRBD2 | TGCGCCAGCCGAAGGGGGACTAGCGGGAGGTCGAATGAGCAGTTCTTC | CASRRGTSGRSNEQFF
. | TRBJ1-5 | TRBV15 | . | TGTGCCACCAGCAGAGTCGGGGGGGCGGAGAATCAGCCCCAGCATTTT | CATSRVGGAENQPQHF
. | TRBJ1-2 | TRBV28 | TRBD1 | TGTGCCAGCAGTTTTACCAGACAGGGGAGCTATGGCTACACCTTC | CASSFTRQGSYGYTF
. | TRBJ1-1 | TRBV10-3 | TRBD1 | TGTGCCATCAGGGGCAGGGGGGAAACTGAAGCTTTCTTT | CAIRGRGETEAFF
. | TRBJ2-6 | TRBV18 | TRBD1 | TGTGCCAGCTCACCCTACCTAGGACAGGGGACTGGGGCCAACGTCCTGACTTTC | CASSPYLGQGTGANVLTF
. | TRBJ2-1 | TRBV4-3 | TRBD2 | TGCGCCAGCAGCCATACTAGCGGGAGGGCCTACAATGAGCAGTTCTTC | CASSHTSGRAYNEQFF
. | TRBJ1-2 | TRBV28 | TRBD1 | TGTGCCAGCGGGTTCGCCCGGACAGGGTCTCATGGCTACACCTTC | CASGFARTGSHGYTF
. | TRBJ1-4 | TRBV30 | . | TGTGCCTGGAGTTACGGGGGGGGCACTAATGAAAAACTGTTTTTT | CAWSYGGGTNEKLFF
. | TRBJ2-5 | TRBV11-2 | . | TGTGCCAGCAGCTTAGATCTCTCGGGATTTTCTAGCCTTCAGAGAGAGACCCAGTACTTC | CASSLDLSGFSSLQRETQYF
. | TRBJ2-3 | TRBV6-5 | TRBD2 | TGTGCCAGCAGTTACGAACTAGCGGGGTCCCAGGGTACGCAGTATTTT | CASSYELAGSQGTQYF
. | TRBJ2-7 | TRBV6-5 | TRBD2 | TGTGCCAGCAGTTCTAGCGGGAGCGCCGCCTACGAGCAGTACTTC | CASSSSGSAAYEQYF
. | TRBJ1-2 | TRBV5-1 | TRBD1 | TGCGCCAGCAGCCAGGGGACAGGGGGTATCTATGGCTACACCTTC | CASSQGTGGIYGYTF
. | TRBJ1-5 | TRBV19 | . | TGTGCCAGTAGTGCTCACAGGGTGGGCAATCAGCCCCAGCATTTT | CASSAHRVGNQPQHF
. | TRBJ2-2 | TRBV7-6 | TRBD2 | TGTGCCAGCAGCTTAGGAACGGGAGGTCGGTCCGGGGAGCTGTTTTTT | CASSLGTGGRSGELFF
. | TRBJ2-5 | TRBV13 | TRBD1 | TGTGCCAGCAGCCAGAAACCGGGACAGGGGAGAGAGACCCAGTACTTC | CASSQKPGQGRETQYF
once | TRBJ2-3 | TRBV7-9 | TRBD1 | TGTGCCAGCAGCTTAGTTGGGACAGAAGGAGATACGCAGTATTTT | CASSLVGTEGDTQYF
. | TRBJ1-2 | TRBV6-5 | TRBD1 | TGTGCCAGCAGTACAGGGGAGAGGGGCTACACCTTC | CASSTGERGYTF
. | TRBJ2-1 | TRBV5-6 | TRBD2 | TGTGCCAGCAGCTTGGGTGCGGGAGATTCCTACAATGAGCAGTTCTTC | CASSLGAGDSYNEQFF
. | TRBJ1-1 | TRBV5-4 | TRBD1 | TGTGCCAGCAGTTTTAAGACAGGGGCCCTAGCTGAAGCTTTCTTT | CASSFKTGALAEAFF
. | TRBJ2-1 | TRBV6-1 | TRBD1 | TGTGCCAGCAGTGACCCTGGGAGGGACAGGGCCGGTCTTGAGCAGTTCTTC | CASSDPGRDRAGLEQFF
. | TRBJ1-4 | TRBV30 | TRBD1 | TGTGCCTGGAGTGTGGGACAGCGTAATGAAAAACTGTTTTTT | CAWSVGQRNEKLFF
. | TRBJ2-7 | TRBV7-2 | . | TGTGCCAGCAGCCACCGACAGGGAGGTAGCTACGAGCAGTACTTC | CASSHRQGGSYEQYF
once | TRBJ2-6 | TRBV2 | . | TGTGCCAGCAGCCCAAGGGGGGGGGCTGGGGCCAACGTCCTGACTTTC | CASSPRGGAGANVLTF
. | TRBJ2-7 | TRBV4-1 | . | TGCGCCAGCAGCCAAGATCAGCCTGACAGTCTCTACGAGCAGTACTTC | CASSQDQPDSLYEQYF
. | TRBJ2-2 | TRBV9 | TRBD1 | TGTGCCAGCAGCCCACACGGACAGGGGGCGAACGGGGAGCTGTTTTTT | CASSPHGQGANGELFF